This T cell receptor beta chain appears in the sequencing data of a study of beta chain features in type 1 diabetes. The V segment lost 7 bases and the J segment 4 bases; nucleotides outside the gene matches: 3. CDR3 length: 11 amino acids. Per germline, CDR1 DFQATT and CDR2 SNEGSKA (reference sequence). The study reverse transcribed the entire isolated RNA, so it sequenced expressed TCRB transcripts. The table came from immunoSEQ multiplex PCR; TCRdb's copy has only in-frame clones and leaves some out. The sample includes 350,000 to 450,000 clones, about 14% seen only once; the top ten take around 0.02%.

Sequences were obtained from naive CD4+ T cells from blood. The clonotype was recovered from a woman between 18 and 29 years old in good health. The chain is built from TRBV20-1 and TRBJ2-7; 8 nucleotides agree with TRBD2. For the CDR3, the DNA is TGCAGTGGACTAGCGCGGTACGAGCAGTACTTC. This sequence encodes CSGLARYEQYF.